The 4 T cell receptor beta chains in this list originate from one sample, sequenced in a study of cytomegalovirus exposure and HLA in healthy donors (dated by TCRdb to between 2016 and 2019). Receptor amplification or capture employed the immunoSEQ multiplex PCR assay. A mixture of 60 forward primers for TCR Vbeta segments and 13 reverse primers for TCR Jbeta segments was used in the multiplex PCR. TCRdb obtained this table from immuneACCESS and retained in-frame rearrangements with V and J assigned. These tables miss some clones; where compared with another copy, unresolved V genes account for less than half of the shortfall, and the remainder is unexplained. This sample is represented by roughly 140,000 clones; approximately 81% of them were singletons. The ten largest clones represent about 2.1% of the sample. Sequenced input: PBMCs. These receptors were obtained from a woman aged 18-35 years in good health and CMV-seronegative.

As for this clone: This CDR3 is also generated by other DNA sequences in the sample. The chain links TRBV7-2 to TRBJ2-7; 13 bases map to TRBD2. Looked up from germline, CDR1 is SGHTA and CDR2 is FQGNSA. Trimming at V came to 6 bases and at J to 0 bases, leaving 5 bases not matched to a gene. CDR3 length equals 16 residues. CDR3 protein: CASSRTSGGLSYEQYF. The CDR3 DNA sequence: TGTGCCAGCAGTCGGACTAGCGGGGGCCTCTCCTACGAGCAGTACTTC.

A word on this clone: Other nucleotide sequences from this sample produce the same CDR3. The genes are TRBV7-9 and TRBJ2-7; 10 positions match TRBD1. Germline CDR1 SEHNR, CDR2 FQNEAQ (reference sequence). The CDR3 spans 15 residues. J lost 4 bases, V lost 5 bases, and 8 bases had no gene match. This CDR3 is CASSQGQGLRYEQYF. CDR3 nucleotides: TGTGCCAGCAGCCAGGGACAGGGGCTGCGGTACGAGCAGTACTTC.

This chain uses TRBV10-3 with TRBJ1-4; D not resolved. The CDR3 sequence is 13 residues long. Per the germline V gene, CDR1 is ENHRY and CDR2 is SYGVKD. Trimming removed 0 bases from V and 14 bases from J, with 13 bases in between. The DNA for the CDR3 is TGTGCCATCAGTGAGTCTCGGGAGAGACGGCTGTTTTTT. It encodes CAISESRERRLFF.

The V call is TRBV5-1, the J call TRBJ2-7; 7 bases line up with TRBD1. Germline V gives CDR1 SGHRS, CDR2 YFSETQ. The CDR3 has 14 residues. Losses at the gene ends were 1 base for V and 7 bases for J; bases not matched to a gene: 8. The CDR3 loop is CASSLLQGLSEQYF. The CDR3 nucleotides read TGCGCCAGCAGCTTGCTACAGGGGCTCTCTGAGCAGTACTTC. The full variable domain, in which reference TRBV5-1 and TRBJ2-7 provide the parts outside the CDR3, is KAGVTQTPRYLIKTRGQQVTLSCSPISGHRSVSWYQQTPGQGLQFLFEYFSETQRNKGNFPGRFSGRQFSNSRSEMNVSTLELGDSALYLCASSLLQGLSEQYFGPGTRLTVT.